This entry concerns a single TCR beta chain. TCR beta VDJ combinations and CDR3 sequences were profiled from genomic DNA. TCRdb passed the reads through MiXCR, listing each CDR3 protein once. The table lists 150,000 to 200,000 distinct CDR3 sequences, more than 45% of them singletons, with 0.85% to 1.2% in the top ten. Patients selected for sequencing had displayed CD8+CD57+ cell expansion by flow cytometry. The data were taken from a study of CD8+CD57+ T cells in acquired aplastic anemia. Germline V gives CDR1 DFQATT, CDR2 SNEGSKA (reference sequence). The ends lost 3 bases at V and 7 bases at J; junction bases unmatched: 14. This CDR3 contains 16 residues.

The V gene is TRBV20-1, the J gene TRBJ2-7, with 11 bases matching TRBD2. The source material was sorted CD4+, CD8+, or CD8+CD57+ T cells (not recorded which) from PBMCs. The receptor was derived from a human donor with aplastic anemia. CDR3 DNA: TGCAGTGCTAGTACCCCCTCGATAGCGGGGGGGAGGGAGCAGTACTTC. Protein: CSASTPSIAGGREQYF.